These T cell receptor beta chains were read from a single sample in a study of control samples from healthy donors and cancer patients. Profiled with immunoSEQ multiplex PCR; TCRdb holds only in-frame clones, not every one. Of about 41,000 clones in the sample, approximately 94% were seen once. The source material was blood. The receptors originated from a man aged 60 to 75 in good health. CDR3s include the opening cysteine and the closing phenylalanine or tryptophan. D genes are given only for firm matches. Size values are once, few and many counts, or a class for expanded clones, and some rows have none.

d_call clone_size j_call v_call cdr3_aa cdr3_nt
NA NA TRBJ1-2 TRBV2 CASSESTYGYTF TGTGCCAGCAGTGAAAGCACCTATGGCTACACCTTC
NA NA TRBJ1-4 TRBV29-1 CSVESSGNEKLFF TGCAGCGTTGAATCTTCCGGGAATGAAAAACTGTTTTTT
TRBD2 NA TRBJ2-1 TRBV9 CASSLDGRGSNEQFF TGTGCCAGCAGCCTTGACGGGAGGGGATCCAATGAGCAGTTCTTC
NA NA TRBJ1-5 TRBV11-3 CASSFGQGNPQHF TGTGCCAGCAGCTTTGGCCAGGGCAACCCCCAGCATTTT
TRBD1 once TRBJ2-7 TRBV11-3 CASSLNRGSYEQYF TGTGCCAGCAGCCTAAACAGGGGCTCCTACGAGCAGTACTTC
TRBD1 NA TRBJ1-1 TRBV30 CAGGQQNTEAFF TGTGCCGGGGGACAGCAGAACACTGAAGCTTTCTTT
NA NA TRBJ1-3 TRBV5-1 CASRRDGAGNTIYF TGCGCCAGCAGACGGGACGGAGCTGGAAACACCATATATTTT
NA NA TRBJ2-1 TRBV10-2 CASSVPPGHPSSYNEQFF TGCGCCAGCAGTGTACCACCGGGACATCCTAGCTCCTACAATGAGCAGTTCTTC
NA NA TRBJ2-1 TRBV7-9 CASSRLPGTVEQFF TGTGCCAGCAGCCGTCTACCAGGGACGGTTGAGCAGTTCTTC
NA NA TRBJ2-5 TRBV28 CASSAVEETQYF TGTGCCAGCTCGGCGGTTGAAGAGACCCAGTACTTC
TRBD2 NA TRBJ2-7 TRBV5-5 CASRDSGRGYEQYF TGTGCCAGCAGAGATAGCGGGAGGGGCTACGAGCAGTACTTC
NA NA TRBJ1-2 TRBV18 CASSPGGHYGYTF TGTGCCAGCTCCCCCGGCGGTCACTATGGCTACACCTTC
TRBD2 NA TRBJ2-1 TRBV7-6 CASSLVGVAGTYNEQFF TGTGCCAGCAGCTTAGTGGGGGTAGCGGGAACCTACAATGAGCAGTTCTTC
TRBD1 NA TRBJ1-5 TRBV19 CASKGTGGYNQPQHF TGTGCCAGTAAGGGGACAGGGGGCTACAATCAGCCCCAGCATTTT
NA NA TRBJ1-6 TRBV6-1 CASSEGPGENSPLHF TGTGCCAGCAGTGAAGGTCCAGGCGAAAATTCACCCCTCCACTTT
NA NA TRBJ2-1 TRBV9 CASSVGASQNEQFF TGTGCCAGCAGCGTAGGGGCTAGTCAAAATGAGCAGTTCTTC
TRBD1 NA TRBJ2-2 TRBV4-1 CASSPTGTGSTGELFF TGCGCCAGCAGCCCGACCGGGACAGGTAGCACCGGGGAGCTGTTTTTT
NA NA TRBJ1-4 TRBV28 CASSFRLGTNEKLFF TGTGCCAGCAGTTTTCGACTGGGGACTAATGAAAAACTGTTTTTT
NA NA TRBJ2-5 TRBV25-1 CASSLSGQGNRETQYF TGTGCCAGCAGCTTGTCTGGGCAGGGGAACAGAGAGACCCAGTACTTC
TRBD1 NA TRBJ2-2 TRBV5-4 CASSLGQGQGTGELFF TGTGCCAGCAGCTTGGGACAGGGGCAGGGCACCGGGGAGCTGTTTTTT
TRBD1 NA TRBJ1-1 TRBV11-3 CASSLGQGAVEAFF TGTGCCAGCAGCTTAGGACAGGGGGCGGTTGAAGCTTTCTTT
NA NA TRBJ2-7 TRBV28 CASSRTVRYEQYF TGTGCCAGCAGTAGGACAGTACGCTACGAGCAGTACTTC
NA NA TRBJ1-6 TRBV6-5 CASSSHYGSPLHF TGTGCCAGCAGCTCCCATTATGGTTCACCCCTCCACTTT
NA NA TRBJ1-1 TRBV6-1 CASSEFGNTEAFF TGTGCCAGCAGTGAATTCGGAAACACTGAAGCTTTCTTT
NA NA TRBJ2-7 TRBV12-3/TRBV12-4 CASSFVSYEQYF TGTGCCAGCAGTTTTGTTTCCTACGAGCAGTACTTC
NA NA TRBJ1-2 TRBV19 CASIAWGAGGGYTF TGTGCCAGTATTGCCTGGGGGGCCGGAGGGGGCTACACCTTC
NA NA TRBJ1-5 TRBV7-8 CASSSHRLYSNQPQHF TGTGCCAGCAGCTCCCACCGGCTGTATAGCAATCAGCCCCAGCATTTT
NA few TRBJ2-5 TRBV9 CASSPGQAETQYF TGTGCCAGCAGCCCAGGCCAGGCAGAGACCCAGTACTTC